The 27 T cell receptor beta chains below come from one sample, sequenced in a study of blood T cell repertoires in COVID-19. This table comes from immunoSEQ multiplex PCR, and its TCRdb copy is limited to in-frame clones, with some not included. The profile shows nearly 95,000 clones, roughly 90% of them singletons. Sequenced sample: peripheral blood. The receptors here all came from a human donor with active COVID-19. The donor label of this sample is uncertain.

The chain recombines TRBV6-5 with TRBJ2-1; D not certain. The V gene's germline CDR1 is MNHEY and CDR2 SVGAGI. Trimming pared 0 bases from V and 3 bases from J, leaving 12 bases between. The CDR3 has 16 residues. CDR3 sequence: CASSYSNGRYYNEQFF. In DNA, the CDR3 is TGTGCCAGCAGTTACTCGAATGGGCGATACTACAATGAGCAGTTCTTC.

The chain is built from TRBV5-1 and TRBJ2-5; tentatively, D is TRBD2 (5 bases). This CDR3 spans 14 amino acids. V was shortened by 0 bases and J by 3 bases, with 9 bases between the two germline ends. CDR1 and CDR2 (germline): SGHRS, YFSETQ. The CDR3 DNA sequence: TGCGCCAGCAGCTTGGCTCTCGGGAAAGAGACCCAGTACTTC. Encoded protein: CASSLALGKETQYF.

The chain combines TRBV6-6 with TRBJ2-1; 13 nucleotides line up with TRBD2. The CDR3 consists of 21 residues. Germline V gives CDR1 MNHNY, CDR2 SVGAGI (reference sequence). The V gene end was trimmed by 5 bases and the J gene end by 1 base; junction bases not matched to a gene: 17. In DNA, the CDR3 is TGTGCCAGCAGTCCTGAAACCCCACTAGCGGGGGGGCCTGGTTCCTACAATGAGCAGTTCTTC. Translated: CASSPETPLAGGPGSYNEQFF.

The chain carries TRBV2 and TRBJ1-4, with TRBD1 matching over 8 bases. V dropped 2 bases and J dropped 8; count of bases not matched to a gene: 10. CDR1 SNHLY and CDR2 FYNNEI come from the germline V gene. This CDR3 is 16 amino acids long. The CDR3 sequence: CASSEMERAGGEKLFF. The CDR3 DNA sequence: TGTGCCAGCAGTGAAATGGAGAGGGCAGGGGGCGAAAAACTGTTTTTT.

The V gene is TRBV4-1, the J gene TRBJ2-7, with 8 bases lining up with TRBD2. Trimming cost V 0 bases and J 4 bases; bases outside gene matches: 8. In germline, CDR1 is MGHRA, CDR2 YSYEKL. This CDR3 contains 16 residues. This CDR3 is CASSQDTSGGAYEQYF. CDR3 nucleotides: TGCGCCAGCAGCCAAGATACATCCGGGGGGGCTTACGAGCAGTACTTC.

This rearrangement joins TRBV5-5 to TRBJ1-3; TRBD1 matches at 8 bases. The germline CDR1 and CDR2 sequences are SGHKS and YYEKEE (reference sequence). V lost 4 bases, J lost 3 bases, and 9 bases stayed unmatched. This CDR3 has 16 amino acids. The CDR3 DNA reads TGTGCCAGCAGCCCAAGACAGGGGACGGTTGGAAACACCATATATTTT. Amino acid sequence: CASSPRQGTVGNTIYF.

This sequence joins TRBV6-2 or TRBV6-3 and TRBJ1-1, with 8 bases identical to TRBD1. V lost 5 bases to trimming and J lost 6 bases; unmatched junction nucleotides: 11. Germline values: CDR1 MNHEY, CDR2 SVGEGT. This CDR3 is built from 15 residues. The chain's CDR3 is CASSSTGGSSAEAFF. The CDR3 bases are TGTGCCAGCAGTAGCACAGGGGGGTCGTCCGCTGAAGCTTTCTTT.

The rearrangement joins TRBV14 to TRBJ1-1; tentatively, D is TRBD1 (6 bases). The germline gives CDR1 SGHDN, CDR2 FVKESK. The CDR3 runs to 14 residues. V was cut by 2 bases and J by 7 bases, with 14 bases left in between. The CDR3 DNA sequence: TGTGCCAGCAGCCAACGGGATAGGGGGTTTGAAGCTTTCTTT. Translating gives CASSQRDRGFEAFF.

This clone was detected a few times. The chain uses TRBV10-1 and TRBJ2-2; 8 bases fit TRBD1. The germline V gene has CDR1 WNHNN and CDR2 SYGVQD (reference sequence). With V trimmed by 6 bases and J by 0 bases, 3 bases remained unmatched. This CDR3 contains 15 residues. The CDR3 loop reads CASRPDRANTGELFF. The CDR3 DNA reads as TGCGCCAGCAGGCCGGACAGGGCGAACACCGGGGAGCTGTTTTTT.

This sequence joins TRBV5-6 and TRBJ2-1; 7 nucleotides align to TRBD1. This CDR3 has 15 amino acids. CDR1 is SGHDT and CDR2 is YYEEEE in the germline V gene. Trimming cost V 2 bases and J 0 bases; bases outside gene matches: 2. The CDR3 loop reads CASSFRTGSYNEQFF. The CDR3 coding sequence is TGTGCCAGCAGCTTTCGGACAGGCTCCTACAATGAGCAGTTCTTC.

This clone was counted a single time. The chain employs TRBV11-3 and TRBJ2-7; weak D call: TRBD2 (5 bases). The CDR3 consists of 15 residues. The V end lost 5 bases, the J end lost 5 bases, and 19 bases lay between the germline ends. Germline V gene lookup returns CDR1 SGHNT and CDR2 YENEEA. CDR3 protein: CASSIGRTGVNEQYF. CDR3 DNA: TGTGCCAGCAGCATAGGACGGACCGGGGTCAACGAGCAGTACTTC.

The chain has TRBV27 and TRBJ2-1; D may be TRBD2 (6 bases). From germline, CDR1 is MNHEY and CDR2 SMNVEV (reference sequence). V lost 2 bases and J 1 base, leaving 9 bases between the germline ends. The CDR3 extends over 15 amino acids. The CDR3 DNA is TGTGCCAGCAGTTTACCGGGACTTTCCTACAATGAGCAGTTCTTC. As protein: CASSLPGLSYNEQFF.

This sequence joins TRBV6-6 and TRBJ1-6, with 8 bases aligning to TRBD1. The ends lost 2 bases at V and 8 bases at J; junction bases unmatched: 5. The CDR3 covers 15 residues. Germline CDR1 MNHNY, CDR2 SVGAGI (reference sequence). In nucleotides, the CDR3 is TGTGCCAGCAGTTACGCGGACAGGGCAGATTCACCCCTCCACTTT. Encoded protein: CASSYADRADSPLHF.

The chain is built from TRBV11-2 and TRBJ2-2; TRBD2 aligns across 12 bases. The CDR3 is 18 amino acids. The ends lost 5 bases at V and 0 bases at J; junction bases unmatched: 7. Germline CDR1 is SGHAT and CDR2 is FQNNGV. The CDR3 DNA follows: TGTGCCAGCAGCCCCACGGGACTAGCGGGCTCGAACACCGGGGAGCTGTTTTTT. It codes for CASSPTGLAGSNTGELFF.

This chain connects TRBV15 to TRBJ2-1, with a weak D call TRBD2 (7 bases). This CDR3 has 14 residues. Germline CDR1 is LNHNV and CDR2 is YYDKDF (reference sequence). V lost 4 bases and J lost 7, with 14 bases in between. The CDR3 loop is CATSKTGRDNEQFF. CDR3 coding DNA: TGTGCCACCAGCAAAACAGGGAGGGATAATGAGCAGTTCTTC.

The gene calls are TRBV5-1 and TRBJ2-1; maybe TRBD1 (6 bases). This CDR3 spans 17 amino acids. Germline CDR1 reads SGHRS; CDR2 reads YFSETQ. Trimming pared 1 base from V and 6 bases from J, leaving 20 bases between. The CDR3 region is CASSLNFRDTGANEQFF. The CDR3 DNA is TGCGCCAGCAGCTTGAACTTCCGGGACACCGGAGCCAATGAGCAGTTCTTC.

This clone was seen only once. The chain links TRBV11-2 to TRBJ2-5; D uncertain. Per germline, CDR1 SGHAT and CDR2 FQNNGV. The CDR3 extends over 14 amino acids. Trimming cost V 1 base and J 3 bases, with 9 bases left between them. Here the CDR3 reads CASSLVSQEETQYF. The CDR3 nucleotides read TGTGCCAGCAGCTTAGTGAGTCAGGAAGAGACCCAGTACTTC.

Here the CDR3 reads CASIARGLAKNIQYF. The CDR3 DNA is TGTGCCAGCATTGCCCGGGGTCTGGCCAAAAACATTCAGTACTTC. J is TRBJ2-4 and V is TRBV2; tentative D call: TRBD2 (5 bases). Trimming cost V 7 bases and J 1 base, with 14 bases left between them. This CDR3 is built from 15 residues. Germline values: CDR1 SNHLY, CDR2 FYNNEI.

V is TRBV15 and J is TRBJ2-1; 7 bases align to TRBD1. The germline gives CDR1 LNHNV, CDR2 YYDKDF (reference sequence). The length of the CDR3 is 17 residues. The V and J ends lost 3 bases and 5 bases, in that order; junction bases with no gene match: 13. CDR3 sequence (DNA): TGTGCCACCAGCAGGGAACAAACAGGGGTTGGAAACAATGAGCAGTTCTTC. This encodes CATSREQTGVGNNEQFF.

The chain carries TRBV2 and TRBJ1-4, with 9 bases aligning to TRBD1. With 10 bases clipped from V and 6 bases from J, the junction kept 3 bases outside the gene matches. This CDR3 region has 12 residues. Per germline, CDR1 SNHLY and CDR2 FYNNEI. CDR3: CATDRGDEKLFF. The CDR3 DNA reads TGTGCCACTGACAGGGGGGATGAAAAACTGTTTTTT.

This clone came up once. This chain links TRBV5-1 with TRBJ2-7, with 10 nucleotides matching TRBD1. Losses at the gene ends were 0 bases for V and 2 bases for J; bases not matched to a gene: 5. The CDR3 has 16 residues. Germline-derived CDR1 and CDR2 are SGHRS and YFSETQ. CDR3 nucleotides: TGCGCCAGCAGCTTGGACCGGGACAGGGGCACCTACGAGCAGTACTTC. Encoded protein: CASSLDRDRGTYEQYF.

The rearrangement joins TRBV5-1 to TRBJ2-5, with D perhaps matching TRBD2 (7 bases). The germline CDR1 and CDR2 sequences are SGHRS and YFSETQ. V was cut by 0 bases and J by 5 bases, with 14 bases left in between. CDR3 length: 15 amino acids. Here the CDR3 DNA reads TGCGCCAGCAGCTTGGCGGGGGGCAGGCGGGAGACCCAGTACTTC. This encodes CASSLAGGRRETQYF.

This clone was seen a few times. The chain carries TRBV14 and TRBJ2-2; tentatively, D is TRBD1 (5 bases). There are 14 residues in the CDR3. Trimming cost V 7 bases and J 4 bases, with 13 bases left between them. Germline V lookup: CDR1 SGHDN, CDR2 FVKESK. The CDR3 DNA follows: TGTGCCAGCAAGAGACAGACCAGCACCGGGGAGCTGTTTTTT. Protein: CASKRQTSTGELFF.

The V and J genes are TRBV3-1 (or the pseudogene TRBV3-2) and TRBJ2-2; 8 positions agree with TRBD1. From germline, CDR1 is LGHDT and CDR2 YNNKEL (reference sequence). The CDR3 extends over 16 amino acids. V lost 2 bases, J lost 1 base, and 3 bases stayed unmatched. The CDR3 reads CASSQFGQGNTGELFF. Here the CDR3 DNA reads TGTGCCAGCAGCCAATTTGGACAGGGGAACACCGGGGAGCTGTTTTTT.

This chain connects TRBV28 to TRBJ2-5; 12 bases align to TRBD2. Germline CDR1 MDHEN, CDR2 SYDVKM. The CDR3 has 17 amino acids. The CDR3 DNA reads as TGTGTCACAGCTAGCGGGGGGGCGGGCCGTTTTGCCGAGACCCAGTACTTC. It encodes CVTASGGAGRFAETQYF.

The genes are TRBV9 and TRBJ1-2; no clear D. The V end lost 4 bases, the J end lost 4 bases, and 17 bases lay between the germline ends. Germline CDR1 reads SGDLS; CDR2 reads YYNGEE. The CDR3 length is 15 residues. The CDR3 region has the DNA TGTGCCAGCAGCCCCCGGAGGGCGCAAGGCTATGGCTACACCTTC. As protein: CASSPRRAQGYGYTF.

This clone was detected once. The chain employs TRBV3-1 (or the pseudogene TRBV3-2) and TRBJ1-5, with D tentatively TRBD1 (5 bases). Trimming took off 3 bases at V and 5 bases at J, with 8 bases between the two ends. The germline V gene encodes CDR1 LGHDT and CDR2 YNNKEL (reference sequence). The CDR3 totals 13 residues. CDR3 sequence (DNA): TGTGCCAGCAGCCAGGGGCTCTATCAGCCCCAGCATTTT. Encoded protein: CASSQGLYQPQHF.